The rows below give T cell receptor beta chains drawn from one sample of a study of T cells after yellow fever vaccination. Using its own MiXCR run on the 5' RACE reads, TCRdb lists one record per CDR3 protein. The table has approximately 260,000 distinct CDR3 sequences, over 10% seen once. The sample consisted of CD4+ T cells sorted from PBMCs, taken 45 days after the yellow fever booster vaccination. All receptors come from a man aged 30 to 39 who received the YFV17D yellow fever vaccine. CDR3s include the opening cysteine and the closing phenylalanine or tryptophan. Fields, in order: V gene, clone size, J gene, CDR3 length, D gene, CDR3 protein, CDR3 DNA. D genes are given only for firm matches. A row's size may be missing; if present it is once, few, many or a size class.

v_call: TRBV7-9; clone_size: -; j_call: TRBJ2-6; cdr3_length: 12; d_call: -; cdr3_aa: CATKSGANVLTF; cdr3_nt: TGTGCCACCAAGTCTGGGGCCAACGTCCTGACTTTC
v_call: TRBV7-9; clone_size: few; j_call: TRBJ2-1; cdr3_length: 16; d_call: TRBD1; cdr3_aa: CATPIGRTGLYNEQFF; cdr3_nt: TGTGCCACTCCGATAGGTCGGACAGGGCTATACAATGAGCAGTTCTTC
v_call: TRBV5-1; clone_size: few; j_call: TRBJ1-6; cdr3_length: 14; d_call: -; cdr3_aa: CASSLAGSNSPLHF; cdr3_nt: TGCGCCAGCAGCTTGGCCGGAAGTAATTCACCCCTCCACTTT
v_call: TRBV20-1; clone_size: -; j_call: TRBJ1-1; cdr3_length: 15; d_call: -; cdr3_aa: CSARDRGGPYSQAFF; cdr3_nt: TGCAGTGCTAGAGATAGAGGGGGTCCGTACAGTCAAGCTTTCTTT
v_call: TRBV28; clone_size: few; j_call: TRBJ2-2; cdr3_length: 17; d_call: TRBD1; cdr3_aa: CASSSEAGTVFTGELFF; cdr3_nt: TGTGCCAGCAGTTCTGAGGCCGGGACAGTCTTCACCGGGGAGCTGTTTTTT
v_call: TRBV12-3/TRBV12-4; clone_size: many; j_call: TRBJ2-2; cdr3_length: 14; d_call: TRBD2; cdr3_aa: CASSPRGDTGELFF; cdr3_nt: TGTGCCAGCAGTCCACGGGGGGACACCGGGGAGCTGTTTTTT
v_call: TRBV3-1; clone_size: -; j_call: TRBJ2-3; cdr3_length: 11; d_call: TRBD1; cdr3_aa: CASSQGATQYF; cdr3_nt: TGTGCCAGCTCGCAGGGGGCAACGCAGTATTTT
v_call: TRBV4-3; clone_size: -; j_call: TRBJ1-2; cdr3_length: 14; d_call: TRBD1; cdr3_aa: CASSQAGQNYGYTF; cdr3_nt: TGCGCCAGCAGCCAAGCGGGACAGAACTATGGCTACACCTTC
v_call: TRBV18; clone_size: few; j_call: TRBJ1-5; cdr3_length: 14; d_call: -; cdr3_aa: CASSPLQGQQPQHF; cdr3_nt: TGTGCCAGCTCACCACTTCAGGGGCAACAGCCCCAGCATTTT
v_call: TRBV21-1; clone_size: -; j_call: TRBJ2-7; cdr3_length: 13; d_call: -; cdr3_aa: CASSSNTHYEQYF; cdr3_nt: TGTGCCAGCAGCAGCAACACCCACTACGAGCAGTACTTC
v_call: TRBV18; clone_size: few; j_call: TRBJ2-7; cdr3_length: 15; d_call: -; cdr3_aa: CASSPRRAGTYEQYF; cdr3_nt: TGTGCCAGCTCCCCCAGGCGGGCTGGAACCTACGAGCAGTACTTC
v_call: TRBV5-1; clone_size: -; j_call: TRBJ2-1; cdr3_length: 16; d_call: -; cdr3_aa: CASSLDQVEIYNEQFF; cdr3_nt: TGCGCCAGCAGCTTGGACCAAGTGGAGATTTACAATGAGCAGTTCTTC
v_call: TRBV7-6; clone_size: few; j_call: TRBJ2-5; cdr3_length: 14; d_call: -; cdr3_aa: CASSLTRRVETQYF; cdr3_nt: TGTGCCAGCAGCTTGACTAGACGGGTGGAGACCCAGTACTTC
v_call: TRBV12-3/TRBV12-4; clone_size: few; j_call: TRBJ2-2; cdr3_length: 15; d_call: -; cdr3_aa: CASSSNTANTGELFF; cdr3_nt: TGTGCCAGCAGCTCGAACACCGCGAACACCGGGGAGCTGTTTTTT
v_call: TRBV5-1; clone_size: -; j_call: TRBJ2-1; cdr3_length: 15; d_call: -; cdr3_aa: CASSLAGGQVNEQFF; cdr3_nt: TGCGCCAGCAGCTTGGCCGGCGGACAAGTGAATGAGCAGTTCTTC
v_call: TRBV20-1; clone_size: few; j_call: TRBJ2-2; cdr3_length: 14; d_call: -; cdr3_aa: CSARVRHHTGELFF; cdr3_nt: TGCAGTGCTAGAGTTCGACACCACACCGGGGAGCTGTTTTTT
v_call: TRBV9; clone_size: -; j_call: TRBJ2-1; cdr3_length: 14; d_call: -; cdr3_aa: CASNGVISFYEQFF; cdr3_nt: TGTGCCAGCAATGGGGTTATATCGTTCTATGAGCAGTTCTTC
v_call: TRBV5-5; clone_size: -; j_call: TRBJ1-4; cdr3_length: 17; d_call: -; cdr3_aa: CASSLDIFGGKPEKLFF; cdr3_nt: TGTGCCAGCAGCTTGGACATTTTTGGAGGGAAACCTGAAAAACTGTTTTTT
v_call: TRBV13; clone_size: -; j_call: TRBJ2-5; cdr3_length: 15; d_call: TRBD1; cdr3_aa: CASSRQGPRLETQYF; cdr3_nt: TGTGCCAGCAGTCGACAGGGCCCCCGGCTGGAGACCCAGTACTTC
v_call: TRBV5-1; clone_size: -; j_call: TRBJ2-5; cdr3_length: 16; d_call: -; cdr3_aa: CASSFFTGRSGETQYF; cdr3_nt: TGCGCCAGCAGCTTTTTCACTGGTCGGTCAGGGGAGACCCAGTACTTC
v_call: TRBV7-2; clone_size: many; j_call: TRBJ2-4; cdr3_length: 12; d_call: -; cdr3_aa: CASSLIPGIQYF; cdr3_nt: TGTGCCAGCAGCTTAATACCGGGAATTCAGTACTTC
v_call: TRBV4-3; clone_size: many; j_call: TRBJ2-7; cdr3_length: 14; d_call: -; cdr3_aa: CASSQGTGTYEQYF; cdr3_nt: TGCGCCAGCAGCCAAGGAACGGGCACCTACGAGCAGTACTTC
v_call: TRBV4-3; clone_size: few; j_call: TRBJ1-6; cdr3_length: 16; d_call: -; cdr3_aa: CASSKLLRDVGSPLHF; cdr3_nt: TGCGCCAGCAGCAAACTATTACGGGACGTAGGCTCACCCCTCCACTTT
v_call: TRBV20-1; clone_size: many; j_call: TRBJ2-7; cdr3_length: 14; d_call: TRBD1; cdr3_aa: CSARGDRVSYEQYF; cdr3_nt: TGCAGTGCTAGGGGGGACAGGGTTTCCTACGAGCAGTACTTC
v_call: TRBV27; clone_size: -; j_call: TRBJ2-2; cdr3_length: 16; d_call: TRBD2; cdr3_aa: CASSLGLAGRTGELFF; cdr3_nt: TGTGCCAGCAGCCTCGGACTAGCGGGACGCACCGGGGAGCTGTTTTTT
v_call: TRBV3-1; clone_size: few; j_call: TRBJ2-5; cdr3_length: 15; d_call: -; cdr3_aa: CASSQASGTGETQYF; cdr3_nt: TGTGCCAGCAGCCAAGCTAGCGGGACAGGGGAGACCCAGTACTTC
v_call: TRBV18; clone_size: -; j_call: TRBJ2-5; cdr3_length: 13; d_call: -; cdr3_aa: CASSTGAKETQYF; cdr3_nt: TGTGCCAGCTCCACGGGGGCGAAAGAGACCCAGTACTTC
v_call: TRBV5-6; clone_size: many; j_call: TRBJ2-1; cdr3_length: 18; d_call: -; cdr3_aa: CASSLAKGRALEYNEQFF; cdr3_nt: TGTGCCAGCAGCTTGGCCAAGGGACGAGCCCTCGAATACAATGAGCAGTTCTTC
v_call: TRBV6-1; clone_size: -; j_call: TRBJ1-6; cdr3_length: 15; d_call: TRBD1; cdr3_aa: CASRNAGQGDSPLHF; cdr3_nt: TGTGCCAGCAGGAACGCGGGACAGGGGGATTCACCCCTCCACTTT
v_call: TRBV7-9; clone_size: few; j_call: TRBJ2-5; cdr3_length: 15; d_call: TRBD2; cdr3_aa: CASSLIAGVGETQYF; cdr3_nt: TGTGCCAGCAGCTTAATAGCGGGAGTGGGGGAGACCCAGTACTTC
v_call: TRBV20-1; clone_size: -; j_call: TRBJ2-1; cdr3_length: 15; d_call: TRBD2; cdr3_aa: CSAGPSGRNYNEQFF; cdr3_nt: TGCAGTGCGGGGCCTAGCGGGAGAAACTACAATGAGCAGTTCTTC
v_call: TRBV9; clone_size: few; j_call: TRBJ2-7; cdr3_length: 16; d_call: TRBD1; cdr3_aa: CASSVGDRGFVYEQYF; cdr3_nt: TGTGCCAGCAGCGTAGGGGACAGGGGATTTGTATACGAGCAGTACTTC
v_call: TRBV5-1; clone_size: -; j_call: TRBJ2-5; cdr3_length: 13; d_call: -; cdr3_aa: CASRRQEMETQYF; cdr3_nt: TGCGCCAGCAGGCGACAGGAGATGGAGACCCAGTACTTC
v_call: TRBV4-3; clone_size: -; j_call: TRBJ2-1; cdr3_length: 15; d_call: -; cdr3_aa: CASSQDPVSYNEQFF; cdr3_nt: TGCGCCAGCAGCCAAGACCCCGTGTCCTACAATGAGCAGTTCTTC
v_call: TRBV28; clone_size: -; j_call: TRBJ2-1; cdr3_length: 16; d_call: -; cdr3_aa: CASSLFEPLSYNEQFF; cdr3_nt: TGTGCCAGCAGTTTATTCGAACCCCTATCCTACAATGAGCAGTTCTTC
v_call: TRBV27; clone_size: few; j_call: TRBJ2-7; cdr3_length: 18; d_call: -; cdr3_aa: CASSLSPPPQGSSYEQYF; cdr3_nt: TGTGCCAGCAGTTTATCGCCTCCCCCCCAGGGGAGCTCCTACGAGCAGTACTTC
v_call: TRBV11-2; clone_size: few; j_call: TRBJ2-7; cdr3_length: 15; d_call: TRBD1; cdr3_aa: CASSIGQGAPYEQYF; cdr3_nt: TGTGCCAGCAGCATTGGACAGGGGGCCCCCTACGAGCAGTACTTC
v_call: TRBV20-1; clone_size: few; j_call: TRBJ2-7; cdr3_length: 14; d_call: TRBD2; cdr3_aa: CSVSRRGTSYEQYF; cdr3_nt: TGCAGTGTTTCCAGAAGGGGGACTAGCTACGAGCAGTACTTC
v_call: TRBV7-2; clone_size: -; j_call: TRBJ1-5; cdr3_length: 14; d_call: -; cdr3_aa: CASSPVGANQPQHF; cdr3_nt: TGTGCCAGCAGCCCGGTGGGCGCCAATCAGCCCCAGCATTTT
v_call: TRBV7-9; clone_size: -; j_call: TRBJ2-3; cdr3_length: 13; d_call: -; cdr3_aa: CASSLGVVDTQYF; cdr3_nt: TGTGCCAGCAGCTTAGGAGTTGTAGATACGCAGTATTTT
v_call: TRBV5-1; clone_size: few; j_call: TRBJ2-2; cdr3_length: 15; d_call: TRBD1; cdr3_aa: CASSIDRGPAGELFF; cdr3_nt: TGCGCCAGCAGCATCGACAGGGGGCCCGCCGGGGAGCTGTTTTTT
v_call: TRBV29-1; clone_size: -; j_call: TRBJ2-7; cdr3_length: 12; d_call: -; cdr3_aa: CSVCPQGTEQYF; cdr3_nt: TGCAGCGTTTGTCCCCAGGGAACCGAGCAGTACTTC
v_call: TRBV2; clone_size: few; j_call: TRBJ2-7; cdr3_length: 13; d_call: -; cdr3_aa: CASNPQGLYEQYF; cdr3_nt: TGTGCCAGCAACCCACAGGGCCTCTACGAGCAGTACTTC
v_call: TRBV12-3/TRBV12-4; clone_size: -; j_call: TRBJ1-2; cdr3_length: 13; d_call: -; cdr3_aa: CASSPDGVGGYTF; cdr3_nt: TGTGCCAGCAGCCCCGATGGGGTAGGAGGCTACACCTTC
v_call: TRBV25-1; clone_size: -; j_call: TRBJ1-5; cdr3_length: 14; d_call: TRBD1; cdr3_aa: CASRETGTDQPQHF; cdr3_nt: TGTGCCAGCAGGGAGACAGGGACGGATCAGCCCCAGCATTTT
v_call: TRBV14; clone_size: few; j_call: TRBJ2-2; cdr3_length: 13; d_call: -; cdr3_aa: CASSQGGAGELFF; cdr3_nt: TGTGCCAGCAGCCAAGGAGGGGCCGGGGAGCTGTTTTTT
v_call: TRBV9; clone_size: few; j_call: TRBJ2-1; cdr3_length: 14; d_call: -; cdr3_aa: CASSVLPGVNEQFF; cdr3_nt: TGTGCCAGCAGCGTTTTGCCAGGGGTGAATGAGCAGTTCTTC
v_call: TRBV15; clone_size: few; j_call: TRBJ2-3; cdr3_length: 15; d_call: TRBD2; cdr3_aa: CATSKAGGPADTQYF; cdr3_nt: TGTGCCACCAGCAAAGCGGGAGGGCCGGCAGATACGCAGTATTTT
v_call: TRBV6-4; clone_size: few; j_call: TRBJ2-2; cdr3_length: 14; d_call: TRBD2; cdr3_aa: CASGSGGLTGELFF; cdr3_nt: TGTGCCAGCGGCTCGGGGGGTTTGACCGGGGAGCTGTTTTTT
v_call: TRBV20-1; clone_size: -; j_call: TRBJ2-3; cdr3_length: 12; d_call: -; cdr3_aa: CSARGDTDTQYF; cdr3_nt: TGCAGTGCTCGAGGGGACACAGATACGCAGTATTTT
v_call: TRBV20-1; clone_size: few; j_call: TRBJ2-7; cdr3_length: 14; d_call: TRBD2; cdr3_aa: CSATGTSGAYEQYF; cdr3_nt: TGCAGTGCTACCGGGACTAGCGGGGCCTACGAGCAGTACTTC
v_call: TRBV7-9; clone_size: few; j_call: TRBJ2-3; cdr3_length: 15; d_call: -; cdr3_aa: CASSYGTGFTDTQYF; cdr3_nt: TGTGCCAGCAGCTACGGGACGGGATTCACAGATACGCAGTATTTT
v_call: TRBV7-9; clone_size: many; j_call: TRBJ2-7; cdr3_length: 14; d_call: TRBD1; cdr3_aa: CASSRRDRVYEQYF; cdr3_nt: TGTGCCAGCAGCCGCCGGGACAGGGTTTACGAGCAGTACTTC
v_call: TRBV20-1; clone_size: many; j_call: TRBJ1-5; cdr3_length: 14; d_call: -; cdr3_aa: CSARVGGGNQPQHF; cdr3_nt: TGCAGTGCTAGAGTTGGCGGGGGCAATCAGCCCCAGCATTTT